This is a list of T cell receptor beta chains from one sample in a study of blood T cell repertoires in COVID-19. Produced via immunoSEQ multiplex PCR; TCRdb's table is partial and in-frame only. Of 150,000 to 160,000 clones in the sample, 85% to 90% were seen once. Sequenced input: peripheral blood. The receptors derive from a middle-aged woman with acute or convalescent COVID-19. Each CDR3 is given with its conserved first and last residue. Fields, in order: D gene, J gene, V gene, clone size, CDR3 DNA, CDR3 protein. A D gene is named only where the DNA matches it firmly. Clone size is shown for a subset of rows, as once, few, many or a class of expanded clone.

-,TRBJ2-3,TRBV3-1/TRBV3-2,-,TGTGCCAGCAGCCAAGATTTACAGTCCACAGATACGCAGTATTTT,CASSQDLQSTDTQYF
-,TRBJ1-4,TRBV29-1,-,TGCAGCGCGGGACGACTCGATGAAAAACTGTTTTTT,CSAGRLDEKLFF
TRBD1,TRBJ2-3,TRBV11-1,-,TGTGCCAGCAGCGGACAGGGGGCTAGCACAGATACGCAGTATTTT,CASSGQGASTDTQYF
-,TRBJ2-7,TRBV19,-,TGTGCCAGTAGTATGGACATAGCCTACGAGCAGTACTTC,CASSMDIAYEQYF
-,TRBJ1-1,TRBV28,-,TGTGCCAGCAACGGAGGATCGGGTTCTGCTTTCTTT,CASNGGSGSAFF
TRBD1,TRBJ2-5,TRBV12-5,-,TGTGCTAGTGGTTCCGGACAGGCGCAAGAGACCCAGTACTTC,CASGSGQAQETQYF
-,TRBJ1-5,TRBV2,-,TGTGCCAGCACCGTTAGCAATCAGCCCCAGCATTTT,CASTVSNQPQHF
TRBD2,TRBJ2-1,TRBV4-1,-,TGCGCCAGCAGCCAAACCCTAGCGGGGGGCGGCAATGAGCAGTTCTTC,CASSQTLAGGGNEQFF
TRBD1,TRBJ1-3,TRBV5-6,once,TGTGCCAGCAGCCATGGGACAGCTAACTCTGGAAACACCATATATTTT,CASSHGTANSGNTIYF
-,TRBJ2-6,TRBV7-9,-,TGTGCCAGCAGCTTAGAGCCCCACTCTGGGGCCAACGTCCTGACTTTC,CASSLEPHSGANVLTF
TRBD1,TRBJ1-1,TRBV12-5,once,TGTGCTAGTGGGTGGGACAGAAACACTGAAGCTTTCTTT,CASGWDRNTEAFF
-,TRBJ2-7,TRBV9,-,TGTGCCAGCAGCGTAGCCCCAACCGGTGGCGAGCAGTACTTC,CASSVAPTGGEQYF
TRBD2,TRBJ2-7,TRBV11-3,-,TGTGCCAGCAGCCCGGGGGGGGCGGGAACGGTCCACGAGCAGTACTTC,CASSPGGAGTVHEQYF
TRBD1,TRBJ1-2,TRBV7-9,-,TGTGCCAGCAGCAACGGGACAGTCTATGGCTACACCTTC,CASSNGTVYGYTF
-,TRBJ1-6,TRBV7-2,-,TGTGCCAGTTGCTGGGGGGTTAATTCACCCCTCCACTTT,CASCWGVNSPLHF
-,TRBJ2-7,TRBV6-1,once,TGTGCCAGCAGTGAGGAGGGGTTCGCCTACGAGCAGTACTTC,CASSEEGFAYEQYF